The sequence of this T cell receptor (beta chain) was determined in a study of long-term antiretroviral therapy in people with HIV. Whole-study context: There is a gap of about a decade between the earliest samples and the later 2015 immediate-ART recommendation. Study-wide points: Versus controls, repertoires in people with HIV had narrower CDR3 length ranges.

CDR1 is SGHVS, CDR2 FNYEAQ, per germline. Trimming shortened V by 2 bases and J by 8 bases, and 18 bases separated the two germline ends. The CDR3 is made up of 15 amino acids. It was version v3.0 of the immunoSEQ assay that was run at survey level. TCRdb keeps only in-frame clones here, not all; method: immunoSEQ multiplex PCR. The sample holds 23,000 or so clones, roughly 91% seen once. Worth noting for this clone: Antigen: not known.

This receptor was identified in a man between 18 and 29 years old with HIV. This chain uses TRBV7-6 with TRBJ1-2; tentatively, D is TRBD1 (6 bases). The sequencing here drew on unsorted PBMCs, taken 0.2 years before starting antiretroviral therapy. The CDR3 loop is CASSLNPGARSGYTF. The CDR3 nucleotides read TGTGCCAGCAGCTTAAATCCGGGGGCCCGGAGCGGCTACACCTTC.